The clone carrying this T cell receptor (beta chain) has a handful of counts. These data originate in a study of metastatic and nonmetastatic thyroid tumors. For the study at large: From malignant and benign thyroid patients, repertoires in blood and in tumor or nodule tissue were compared.

No treatment had been given to any patient before thyroid surgery. CDR3 length: 12 residues. The germline gives CDR1 SGDLS, CDR2 YYNGEE. The ends were cut back, 7 bases at V and 0 bases at J, with 7 bases in the middle. TCRdb re-called the PCR reads with MiXCR. The data contain about 6,000 clones, less than 35% of them singletons. This sequence originates from a female donor with papillary thyroid cancer or a benign thyroid nodule (not recorded which). Some clones in this sample may be carry-over from other donors' samples. The sequenced sample consisted of adjacent normal tissue. This chain connects TRBV9 to TRBJ1-1, with a weak D call TRBD1 (5 bases). The CDR3 DNA is TGTGCCAGCGGGGGACTGAACACTGAAGCTTTCTTT. Protein: CASGGLNTEAFF.